The clone carrying this T cell receptor (beta chain) came up a few times. The data stem from a study of blood T cell repertoires in COVID-19. Study background: The United States, Italy and Spain provided the acute and convalescent COVID-19 samples. Sources were T cells, B-cell-depleted T cells, or PBMCs; the material itself was cDNA or gDNA.

J was trimmed by 4 bases and V by 4 bases; bases with no gene match: 7. Germline V gene lookup returns CDR1 SGHNT and CDR2 YYREEE (reference sequence). The CDR3 is 17 amino acids. Using immunoSEQ multiplex PCR, the repertoire was profiled, and TCRdb retains in-frame clones only, with some absent. The sample holds more than 200,000 clones, around nine tenths seen once. The chain joins TRBV5-4 to TRBJ2-3, with 15 bases lining up with TRBD2. Sequenced input: peripheral blood. This sequence originates from a man in his thirties or forties with active or convalescent COVID-19. The DNA for the CDR3 is TGTGCCAGCAGCCTAGGACTAGCGGGGGGGCGGTCAGATACGCAGTATTTT. It translates to CASSLGLAGGRSDTQYF.